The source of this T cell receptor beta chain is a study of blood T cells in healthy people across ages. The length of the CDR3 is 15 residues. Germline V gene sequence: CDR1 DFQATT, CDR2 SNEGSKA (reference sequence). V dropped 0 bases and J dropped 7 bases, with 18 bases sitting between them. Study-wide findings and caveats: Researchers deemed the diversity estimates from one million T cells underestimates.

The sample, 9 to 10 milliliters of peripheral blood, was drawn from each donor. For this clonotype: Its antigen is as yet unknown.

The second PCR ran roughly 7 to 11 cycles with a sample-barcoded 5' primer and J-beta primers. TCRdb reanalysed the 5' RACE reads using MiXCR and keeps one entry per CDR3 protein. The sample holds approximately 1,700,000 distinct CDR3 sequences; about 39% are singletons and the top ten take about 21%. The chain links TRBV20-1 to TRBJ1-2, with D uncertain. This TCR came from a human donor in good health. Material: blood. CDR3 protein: CSARDGSTESGGYTF. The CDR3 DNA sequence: TGCAGTGCTAGAGATGGTAGTACGGAATCGGGTGGCTACACCTTC.